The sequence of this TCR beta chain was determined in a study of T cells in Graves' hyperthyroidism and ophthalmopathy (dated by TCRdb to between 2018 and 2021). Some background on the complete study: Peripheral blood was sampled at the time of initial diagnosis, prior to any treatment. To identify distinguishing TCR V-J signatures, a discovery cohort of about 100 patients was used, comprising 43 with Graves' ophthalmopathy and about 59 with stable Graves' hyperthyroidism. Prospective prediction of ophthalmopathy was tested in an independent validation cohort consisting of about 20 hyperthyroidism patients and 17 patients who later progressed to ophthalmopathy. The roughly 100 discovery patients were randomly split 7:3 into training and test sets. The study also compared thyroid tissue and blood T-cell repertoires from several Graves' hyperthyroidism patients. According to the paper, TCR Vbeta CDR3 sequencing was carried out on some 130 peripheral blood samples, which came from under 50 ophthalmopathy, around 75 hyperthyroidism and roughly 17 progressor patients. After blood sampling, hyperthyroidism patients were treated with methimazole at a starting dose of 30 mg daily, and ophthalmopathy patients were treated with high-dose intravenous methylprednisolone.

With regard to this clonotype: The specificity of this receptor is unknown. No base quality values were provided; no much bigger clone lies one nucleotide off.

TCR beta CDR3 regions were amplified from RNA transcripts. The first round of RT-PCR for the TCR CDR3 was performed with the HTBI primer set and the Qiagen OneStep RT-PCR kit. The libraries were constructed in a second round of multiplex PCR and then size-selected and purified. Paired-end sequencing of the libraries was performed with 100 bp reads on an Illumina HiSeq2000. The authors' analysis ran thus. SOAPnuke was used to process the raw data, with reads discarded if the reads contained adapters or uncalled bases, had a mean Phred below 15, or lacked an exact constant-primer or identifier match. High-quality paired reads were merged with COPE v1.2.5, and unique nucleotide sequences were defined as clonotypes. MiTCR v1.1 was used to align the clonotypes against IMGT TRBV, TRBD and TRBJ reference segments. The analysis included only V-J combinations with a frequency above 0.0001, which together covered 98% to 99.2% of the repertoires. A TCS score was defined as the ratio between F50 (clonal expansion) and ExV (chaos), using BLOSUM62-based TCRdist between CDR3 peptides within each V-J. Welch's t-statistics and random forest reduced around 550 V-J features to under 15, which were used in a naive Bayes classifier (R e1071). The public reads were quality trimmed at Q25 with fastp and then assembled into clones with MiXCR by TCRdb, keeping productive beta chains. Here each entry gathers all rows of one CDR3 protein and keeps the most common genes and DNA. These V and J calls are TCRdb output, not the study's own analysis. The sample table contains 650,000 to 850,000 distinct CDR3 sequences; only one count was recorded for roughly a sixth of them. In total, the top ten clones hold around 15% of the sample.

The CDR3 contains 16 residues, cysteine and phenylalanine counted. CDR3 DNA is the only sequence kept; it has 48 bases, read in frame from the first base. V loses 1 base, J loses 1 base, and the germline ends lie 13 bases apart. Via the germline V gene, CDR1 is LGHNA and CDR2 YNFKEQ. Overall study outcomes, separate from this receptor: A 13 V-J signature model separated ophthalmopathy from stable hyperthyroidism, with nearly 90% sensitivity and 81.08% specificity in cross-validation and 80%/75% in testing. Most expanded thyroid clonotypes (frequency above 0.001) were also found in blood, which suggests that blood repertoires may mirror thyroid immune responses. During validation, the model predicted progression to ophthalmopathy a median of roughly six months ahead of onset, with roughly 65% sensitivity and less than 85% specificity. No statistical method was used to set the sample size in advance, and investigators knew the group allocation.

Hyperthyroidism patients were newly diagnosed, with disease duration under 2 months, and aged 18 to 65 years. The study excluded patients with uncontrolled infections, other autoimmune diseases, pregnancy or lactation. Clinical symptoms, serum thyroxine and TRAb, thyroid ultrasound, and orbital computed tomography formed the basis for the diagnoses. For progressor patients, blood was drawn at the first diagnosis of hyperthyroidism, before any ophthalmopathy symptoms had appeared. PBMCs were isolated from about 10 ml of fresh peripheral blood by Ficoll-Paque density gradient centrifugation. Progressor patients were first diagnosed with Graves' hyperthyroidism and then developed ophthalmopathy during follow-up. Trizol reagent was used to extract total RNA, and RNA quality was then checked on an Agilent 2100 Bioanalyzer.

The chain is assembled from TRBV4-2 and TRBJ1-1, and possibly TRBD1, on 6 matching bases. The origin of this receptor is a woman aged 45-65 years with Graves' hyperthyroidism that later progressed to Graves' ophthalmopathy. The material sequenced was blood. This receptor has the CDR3 CASSQAKTGANTEAFF. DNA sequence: TGTGCCAGCAGCCAAGCGAAGACAGGTGCGAACACTGAAGCTTTCTTT.